This entry lists 12 T cell receptor beta chains sequenced from one sample in a study of control samples from healthy donors and cancer patients. Sequencing was performed with immunoSEQ multiplex PCR; in TCRdb, only in-frame clones are kept and a portion is missing. The data show 150,000 to 180,000 clones, approximately 94% seen once. Sequencing was carried out using blood. The receptors were gathered from a man aged 35 to 55 in good health.

The V call is TRBV6-9, the J call TRBJ1-2; D ambiguous. The V end lost 4 bases, the J end lost 8 bases, and 5 bases lay between the germline ends. This CDR3 comprises 10 residues. From germline, CDR1 is MNHGY and CDR2 SVAAGI. CDR3 DNA sequence: TGTGCCAGCAGTTTAGGCGGCTACACCTTC. This codes for CASSLGGYTF.

The count of this clone is one. This same CDR3 is encoded by further DNA sequences in the sample. The chain carries TRBV24-1 and TRBJ2-3, with unresolved D. The length of the CDR3 is 12 residues. Trimming shortened V by 3 bases and J by 3 bases, and 3 bases separated the two germline ends. The V gene's germline CDR1 is KGHDR and CDR2 SFDVKD. The DNA for the CDR3 is TGTGCCACCAGTGATGGAACAGATACGCAGTATTTT. The encoded protein is CATSDGTDTQYF.

The CDR3 is CASSMGQSGTQHF. In DNA, the CDR3 is TGTGCCAGCAGCATGGGGCAATCGGGGACCCAGCATTTT. This chain joins TRBV6-5 and TRBJ1-5, with D possibly TRBD1 on 5 matching bases. The CDR3 sequence is 13 residues long. Trimming cost V 6 bases and J 11 bases, with 17 bases left between them. Germline V gene data show CDR1 as MNHEY and CDR2 as SVGAGI.

The genes are TRBV19 and TRBJ1-2; 9 bases fit TRBD1. V lost 6 bases to trimming and J lost 8 bases; unmatched junction nucleotides: 7. Germline V lookup: CDR1 LNHDA, CDR2 SQIVND (reference sequence). The CDR3 has 13 amino acids. CDR3 loop: CASSPWTGEGYTF. CDR3 DNA: TGTGCCAGTAGCCCATGGACAGGGGAGGGCTACACCTTC.

The chain joins TRBV6-2 or TRBV6-3 to TRBJ2-7, with 8 nucleotides matching TRBD1. This CDR3 contains 15 residues. Looked up from germline, CDR1 is MNHEY and CDR2 is SVGEGT. V lost 5 bases and J lost 3; bases outside the gene matches: 9. The CDR3 protein is CASSGTGTGRYEQYF. As DNA, the CDR3 is TGTGCCAGCAGTGGTACAGGGACAGGCCGCTACGAGCAGTACTTC.

The DNA of the CDR3 is TGTGCCAGCAGCCCCGGGACCGGCCTAGGTGGCTACACCTTC. Residues: CASSPGTGLGGYTF. This chain connects TRBV5-6 to TRBJ1-2; D possibly corresponds to TRBD1 (5 bases). Per the germline V gene, CDR1 is SGHDT and CDR2 is YYEEEE. The CDR3 loop spans 14 amino acids. V lost 4 bases and J lost 7, with 17 bases in between. Complete variable domain (other parts from reference TRBV5-6 and TRBJ1-2): DAGVTQSPTHLIKTRGQQVTLRCSPKSGHDTVSWYQQALGQGPQFIFQYYEEEERQRGNFPDRFSGHQFPNYSSELNVNALLLGDSALYLCASSPGTGLGGYTFGSGTRLTVV.

The rearrangement joins TRBV5-5 to TRBJ1-1, with D possibly being TRBD1 (5 bases). This CDR3 comprises 12 residues. Trimming removed 7 bases from V and 8 bases from J, with 15 bases in between. From germline, CDR1 is SGHKS and CDR2 YYEKEE (reference sequence). The CDR3 DNA follows: TGTGCCAGCGGGCCCGGGGGATCCGAAGCTTTCTTT. Its translation is CASGPGGSEAFF.

The chain couples TRBV2 to TRBJ1-1, with D uncertain. Germline V gives CDR1 SNHLY, CDR2 FYNNEI. This CDR3 spans 12 amino acids. Between the trimmed V and J ends, which lost 8 bases and 7 bases, there was a span of 14 bases. As DNA, the CDR3 is TGTGCCAGCTCCCCACGGTATCGTGAAGCTTTCTTT. Its translation: CASSPRYREAFF.

This chain links TRBV24-1 with TRBJ1-1; TRBD1 aligns across 9 bases. The length of the CDR3 is 15 residues. Trimming took 2 bases from V and 7 from J; bases not matched to a gene: 7. Germline V CDR1 and CDR2: KGHDR, SFDVKD. The CDR3 protein is CATSDSGTGPLEAFF. The DNA of the CDR3 is TGTGCCACCAGTGATTCCGGGACAGGGCCGCTTGAAGCTTTCTTT.

This chain uses TRBV7-9 with TRBJ1-4; TRBD1 is a possible D gene (5 bases). V lost 4 bases and J lost 4, with 13 bases in between. The CDR3 covers 15 residues. The V gene's germline CDR1 is SEHNR and CDR2 FQNEAQ (reference sequence). The CDR3 loop reads CASSSVRDGNEKLFF. The CDR3 bases are TGTGCCAGCAGCTCTGTCAGGGACGGTAATGAAAAACTGTTTTTT.

The V call is TRBV11-2, the J call TRBJ2-7; tentatively, D is TRBD1 (7 bases). In germline, CDR1 is SGHAT, CDR2 FQNNGV. The V gene lost 3 bases and the J gene lost 6 bases, with 12 bases spanning the gap. This CDR3 contains 13 residues. In DNA, the CDR3 is TGTGCCAGCAGCTTTGGCAGGGGGGCCGAGCAGTACTTC. Amino acid sequence: CASSFGRGAEQYF.

The chain is built from TRBV5-1 and TRBJ1-1; D is unclear. V lost 0 bases and J 2 bases, leaving 8 bases between the germline ends. The CDR3 spans 14 residues. CDR1 and CDR2 from the germline V gene are SGHRS and YFSETQ. The CDR3 reads CASSLATHNTEAFF. CDR3 nucleotide sequence: TGCGCCAGCAGCTTGGCCACACACAACACTGAAGCTTTCTTT.